The 12 T cell receptor beta chains presented below share a single source sample, sequenced in a study of T cells after yellow fever vaccination. TCRdb itself ran the 5' RACE reads through MiXCR, one entry per CDR3 protein. The table lists some 340,000 distinct CDR3 sequences, about 4% of them singletons. This sample comprised PBMCs, obtained 5 days after the yellow fever booster vaccination. These receptors all stem from a man between 18 and 29 years old who received the YFV17D yellow fever vaccine.

V and J are TRBV24-1 and TRBJ2-5, with a weak D call TRBD1 (5 bases). The V gene's germline CDR1 is KGHDR and CDR2 SFDVKD. The CDR3 has 15 amino acids. Deletions cut 6 bases from V and 4 bases from J, with 17 bases between. CDR3 protein: CATSSSETAGETQYF. Here the CDR3 DNA reads TGTGCCACCAGTTCCTCCGAGACAGCAGGAGAGACCCAGTACTTC.

This rearrangement joins TRBV6-5 to TRBJ1-3; D may be TRBD1 (6 bases). The CDR3 has 15 amino acids. V dropped 6 bases and J dropped 8 bases, with 20 bases sitting between them. CDR1 MNHEY and CDR2 SVGAGI come from the germline V gene. CDR3 loop: CASRFTGTFGDTIYF. The CDR3 DNA sequence: TGTGCCAGCAGATTTACAGGGACGTTTGGCGACACCATATATTTT.

The chain combines TRBV27 with TRBJ1-6, with 8 bases identical to TRBD1. With V trimmed by 7 bases and J by 0 bases, 5 bases remained unmatched. This CDR3 has 16 amino acids. Germline V gives CDR1 MNHEY, CDR2 SMNVEV (reference sequence). CDR3 amino acids: CASTRTGSSYNSPLHF. CDR3 nucleotide sequence: TGTGCCAGCACCAGGACAGGGAGCTCCTATAATTCACCCCTCCACTTT.

At least ten counts were recorded for this clonotype. This chain connects TRBV20-1 to TRBJ2-3; D is perhaps TRBD2 (5 bases). Trimming shortened V by 0 bases and J by 5 bases, and 6 bases separated the two germline ends. There are 12 residues in the CDR3. Germline V gives CDR1 DFQATT, CDR2 SNEGSKA (reference sequence). This CDR3 is CSARDAGDTQYF. CDR3 in DNA: TGCAGTGCTAGAGATGCGGGAGATACGCAGTATTTT.

This clonotype turned up a few times. The chain carries TRBV5-1 and TRBJ1-1; the D is unclear. Deletions cut 0 bases from V and 3 bases from J, with 3 bases between. Germline CDR1 and CDR2: SGHRS and YFSETQ. The CDR3 has 12 residues. The CDR3 sequence is CASSLVDTEAFF. The CDR3 DNA reads TGCGCCAGCAGCTTGGTTGACACTGAAGCTTTCTTT.

The chain has TRBV28 and TRBJ2-3; D unresolved. The CDR3 loop spans 15 amino acids. CDR1 is MDHEN, CDR2 SYDVKM, per germline. V was trimmed by 5 bases and J by 6 bases, leaving 18 bases between them. The CDR3, as DNA: TGTGCCAGCAGTCAACGGTTATCTTCCACGGATACGCAGTATTTT. Translation gives CASSQRLSSTDTQYF.

At least ten counts were recorded for this clonotype. The gene calls are TRBV7-2 and TRBJ2-1; D ambiguous. CDR3 length equals 14 residues. Germline CDR1 reads SGHTA; CDR2 reads FQGNSA. V was cut by 3 bases and J by 10 bases, with 16 bases left in between. The CDR3 loop is CASSFALPMGEQFF. The CDR3 region has the DNA TGTGCCAGCAGCTTCGCACTGCCGATGGGAGAGCAGTTCTTC.

This chain uses TRBV7-3 with TRBJ2-1; tentatively, D is TRBD2 (5 bases). CDR1 SGHTA and CDR2 FQGTGA come from the germline V gene. Trimming pared 3 bases from V and 9 bases from J, leaving 18 bases between. CDR3 size: 15 residues. CDR3 nucleotides: TGTGCCAGCAGCTTCGGGGTTAGTCCTCTCGCTGAGCAGTTCTTC. Its translation: CASSFGVSPLAEQFF.

The rearrangement joins TRBV7-8 to TRBJ2-7, with 7 bases fitting TRBD1. Germline loops: CDR1 SGHVS, CDR2 FQNEAQ. The CDR3 covers 16 residues. With V trimmed by 5 bases and J by 6 bases, 16 bases remained unmatched. The CDR3 sequence: CASSEDRLRGPSEQYF. The CDR3 DNA reads as TGTGCCAGCAGCGAGGACAGGTTGAGGGGACCTTCCGAGCAGTACTTC.

This clonotype has a count of ten or more. V is TRBV20-1 and J is TRBJ2-6; the D is unclear. This CDR3 comprises 14 residues. Germline CDR1 is DFQATT and CDR2 is SNEGSKA (reference sequence). V dropped 4 bases and J dropped 0 bases, with 7 bases sitting between them. The CDR3 sequence is CSAIDASGANVLTF. The CDR3 DNA sequence: TGCAGTGCTATCGATGCCTCTGGGGCCAACGTCCTGACTTTC.

This clonotype was counted ten times or more. The J gene is TRBJ2-3, the V gene TRBV7-3; 8 bases are a match to TRBD2. The CDR3 length is 16 residues. Germline V gene sequence: CDR1 SGHTA, CDR2 FQGTGA. V lost 2 bases and J lost 4; bases outside the gene matches: 8. The CDR3 sequence: CASSLLGGDTSDTQYF. CDR3 in DNA: TGTGCCAGCAGCTTACTCGGGGGGGATACATCAGATACGCAGTATTTT.

The chain has TRBV2 and TRBJ1-6; TRBD1 matches 8 bases. Per germline, CDR1 SNHLY and CDR2 FYNNEI. The V gene end was trimmed by 4 bases and the J gene end by 15 bases; junction bases not matched to a gene: 14. The CDR3 contains 15 residues. The CDR3 spells CASSGLRQGARHLHF. Here the CDR3 DNA reads TGTGCCAGCAGTGGGCTTCGGCAGGGGGCCCGACACCTCCACTTT.